This T cell receptor (beta chain) was identified during a study of tumor and adjacent non-tumor tissue in lung cancer. Germline V lookup: CDR1 SQVTM, CDR2 ANQGSEA. The CDR3 covers 13 residues. Turning to this clonotype: Germline is not matched at one junction end, which may reflect a read error.

A modified ARM-PCR protocol with three rounds of nested PCR amplified TCRbeta. TCRdb fed the multiplex PCR reads into MiXCR, producing one record per CDR3 protein. Here the sample spans approximately 68,000 distinct CDR3 sequences, about three quarters being singletons. This sample's RNA came from whole unsorted tissue. V is TRBV29-1 and J is TRBJ1-1; D perhaps matches TRBD1 (6 bases). Sequenced material: lung tumor tissue. This TCR came from a man aged 55 to 69 with non-small cell lung cancer. CDR3 coding DNA: TGCAGTGGCTCGGCAGGGAGGGACACTGAAGCTTTTTTT. This gives the protein CSGSAGRDTEAFF.